This T cell receptor beta chain stems from a study of beta chain features in type 1 diabetes. Study in general: The patient and healthy donor groups were comparable for age, gender and cell yields. General study findings and limits: The similarity of naive, central memory and Treg TCRB repertoires appeared greater among patients than among healthy donors.

TCRB transcripts that were expressed got sequenced, as all of the isolated RNA had been reverse transcribed. Deep immunoSEQ sequencing covered naive, central memory and regulatory T cell samples. Profiling relied on immunoSEQ multiplex PCR, and the TCRdb table lists in-frame clones only, not all of them. The table has about 230,000 clones, 9.6% seen once. Notes on this clone: Its target is unknown.

Germline V gene data show CDR1 as SGHNT and CDR2 as YYREEE (reference sequence). The CDR3 runs to 16 residues. With 0 bases removed from V and 0 bases from J, the gap between germline ends came to 10 bases. This sequence was found in a woman aged 18 to 35 in good health. The specimen was naive CD4+ T cells from blood. The V and J genes are TRBV5-4 and TRBJ2-1; tentatively, D is TRBD2 (5 bases). For the CDR3, the DNA is TGTGCCAGCAGCTTGGATAAGCGGAGCTCCTACAATGAGCAGTTCTTC. Residues: CASSLDKRSSYNEQFF.